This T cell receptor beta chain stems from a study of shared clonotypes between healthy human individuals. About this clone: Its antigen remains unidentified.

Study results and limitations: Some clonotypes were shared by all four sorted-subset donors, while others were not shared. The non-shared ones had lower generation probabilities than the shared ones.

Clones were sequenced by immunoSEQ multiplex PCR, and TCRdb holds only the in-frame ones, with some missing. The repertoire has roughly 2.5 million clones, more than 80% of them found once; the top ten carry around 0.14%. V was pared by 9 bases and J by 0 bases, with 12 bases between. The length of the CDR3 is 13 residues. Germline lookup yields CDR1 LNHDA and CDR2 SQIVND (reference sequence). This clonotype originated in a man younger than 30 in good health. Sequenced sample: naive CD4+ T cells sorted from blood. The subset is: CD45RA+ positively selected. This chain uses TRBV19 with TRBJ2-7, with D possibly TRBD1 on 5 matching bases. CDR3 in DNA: TGTGCCAGGCAGGGCAGTAACTCCTACGAGCAGTACTTC. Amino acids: CARQGSNSYEQYF.